These 12 T cell receptor beta chains came from one sample sequenced in a study of T cell clonotyping in hematopoietic cell transplantation. Sequencing was performed with immunoSEQ multiplex PCR; in TCRdb, only in-frame clones are kept and a portion is missing. The table has 6,500 to 9,500 clones, roughly 96% seen once. Sample: PBMCs, taken 30 days after allogeneic stem cell transplant. These receptors were obtained from a male patient aged 40 to 50 who had an allogeneic stem cell transplant from a related donor, so the T cells may come from the graft donor. Some clones in this sample may be carry-over from other donors' samples.

The chain recombines TRBV11-2 with TRBJ1-2; 12 positions agree with TRBD1. Germline V gene data show CDR1 as SGHAT and CDR2 as FQNNGV. The length of the CDR3 is 16 residues. The ends lost 3 bases at V and 6 bases at J; junction bases unmatched: 8. The CDR3 nucleotides read TGTGCCAGCAGCTTCCCGGGACAGGGGGCATCAGATGGCTACACCTTC. Protein sequence: CASSFPGQGASDGYTF.

This chain uses TRBV6-5 with TRBJ1-1; no clear D. The germline V gene has CDR1 MNHEY and CDR2 SVGAGI. Trimming stripped 7 bases from V and 6 bases from J, with 15 bases between. The CDR3 runs 13 residues. The DNA for the CDR3 is TGTGCCAGCAAATCTAATCGGGAACCTGAAGCTTTCTTT. It yields the protein CASKSNREPEAFF.

V is TRBV7-6 and J is TRBJ1-1, with a weak D call TRBD1 (6 bases). Per the germline V gene, CDR1 is SGHVS and CDR2 is FNYEAQ. With 5 bases removed from V and 2 bases from J, the gap between germline ends came to 15 bases. CDR3 length: 15 amino acids. The CDR3 here is CASSPRDIPNTEAFF. In DNA form, the CDR3 reads TGTGCCAGCAGCCCAAGGGACATCCCAAACACTGAAGCTTTCTTT.

This CDR3 reads CASSPGTGTGNSPLHF. The CDR3 DNA follows: TGTGCCAGCAGCCCTGGGACAGGGACGGGGAATTCACCCCTCCACTTT. V gene TRBV7-9 combines with J gene TRBJ1-6, with 9 bases lining up with TRBD1. In germline, CDR1 is SEHNR, CDR2 FQNEAQ (reference sequence). Trimming at V came to 5 bases and at J to 7 bases, leaving 9 bases not matched to a gene. CDR3 size: 16 residues.

The chain joins TRBV7-6 to TRBJ1-1; D gene uncertain. The V and J ends lost 1 base and 0 bases respectively, with 9 bases between them. The CDR3 totals 15 residues. CDR1 SGHVS and CDR2 FNYEAQ come from the germline V gene. The CDR3: CASSLGGVLNTEAFF. CDR3 sequence (DNA): TGTGCCAGCAGCTTAGGAGGAGTACTGAACACTGAAGCTTTCTTT.

The V gene is TRBV4-3, the J gene TRBJ1-2; D gene ambiguous. The germline gives CDR1 LGHNA, CDR2 YSLEER. This CDR3 spans 12 amino acids. V was trimmed by 1 base and J by 2 bases, leaving 2 bases between them. CDR3 in amino acids: CASSQGNYGYTF. The CDR3 nucleotides are TGCGCCAGCAGCCAAGGAAACTATGGCTACACCTTC.

This chain connects TRBV6-6 to TRBJ1-2, with D perhaps TRBD1 (5 bases). This CDR3 has 14 residues. Germline CDR1 and CDR2: MNHNY and SVGAGI (reference sequence). Trimming took off 5 bases at V and 4 bases at J, with 14 bases between the two ends. The DNA of the CDR3 is TGTGCCAGCAGTCGCGATCAGGGCTCCTATGGCTACACCTTC. It specifies CASSRDQGSYGYTF.

V and J are TRBV7-2 and TRBJ2-2; D gene ambiguous. The germline gives CDR1 SGHTA, CDR2 FQGNSA. V lost 2 bases and J lost 6, with 16 bases in between. This CDR3 is built from 16 residues. As DNA, the CDR3 is TGTGCCAGCAGCTTACAACCTCAGCACATGCCCGGGGAGCTGTTTTTT. Translation gives CASSLQPQHMPGELFF.

J is TRBJ2-5 and V is TRBV6-5, with 13 bases lining up with TRBD2. This CDR3 spans 16 amino acids. V lost 4 bases and J lost 5; bases outside the gene matches: 7. Germline V gene data show CDR1 as MNHEY and CDR2 as SVGAGI. CDR3 amino acids: CASSFRTSGSGETQYF. The DNA of the CDR3 is TGTGCCAGCAGTTTTCGGACTAGCGGGAGCGGGGAGACCCAGTACTTC.

This chain links TRBV4-2 with TRBJ2-3; 8 bases match TRBD2. The CDR3 runs to 16 residues. Germline CDR1 LGHNA, CDR2 YNFKEQ. After removal of 8 bases from V and 0 bases from J, the junction contained 10 bases not matched to a gene. In DNA form, the CDR3 reads TGTGCCAGCGCAAAAGGAGCTAGCGGGAGCACAGATACGCAGTATTTT. Protein: CASAKGASGSTDTQYF.

V and J are TRBV4-2 and TRBJ2-1, with TRBD1 matching 8 bases. V was pared by 0 bases and J by 3 bases, with 4 bases of the junction left unmatched. The germline V gene encodes CDR1 LGHNA and CDR2 YNFKEQ. CDR3 length: 16 residues. The CDR3 sequence is CASSQEPGTGYNEQFF. In DNA form, the CDR3 reads TGTGCCAGCAGCCAAGAACCCGGGACAGGCTACAATGAGCAGTTCTTC.

The chain has TRBV30 and TRBJ1-2; a possible D gene is TRBD1 (6 bases). The CDR3 is 14 amino acids. V was pared by 3 bases and J by 6 bases, with 17 bases between. The V gene's germline CDR1 is GTSNPN and CDR2 SVGIG (reference sequence). The CDR3, as DNA: TGTGCCTGGAGGGCACAGGGAAGGGGGAATGGCTACACCTTC. It is translated as CAWRAQGRGNGYTF. Full variable domain (outside the CDR3, taken from reference TRBV30 and TRBJ1-2): SQTIHQWPATLVQPVGSPLSLECTVEGTSNPNLYWYRQAAGRGLQLLFYSVGIGQISSEVPQNLSASRPQDRQFILSSKKLLLSDSGFYLCAWRAQGRGNGYTFGSGTRLTVV.